This T cell receptor beta chain was recovered during a study of cytomegalovirus exposure and HLA in healthy donors. Researchers ran the PCR with 60 Vbeta and 13 Jbeta primers. Sequencing used immunoSEQ multiplex PCR; TCRdb keeps in-frame clones, though not all of them. The sample holds some 65,000 clones, approximately 68% seen once. Germline loops: CDR1 MNHNY, CDR2 SVGAGI (reference sequence). The junction had 12 bases not matched to a gene; V was cut back by 7 bases and J by 7 bases. This CDR3 contains 14 residues. General study results and limits: The authors judged a highly shared variant cluster likely a sequencing artifact.

Turning to this clone: Its antigen remains unknown.

Material: PBMCs. V is TRBV6-6 and J is TRBJ1-2; 7 bases agree with TRBD1. This clonotype originated in a woman aged 30 to 39 in good health and CMV-seronegative. CDR3 in DNA: TGTGCCAGCACCTTAGGGGGACAGACTCTTGGCTACACCTTC. Its translation: CASTLGGQTLGYTF.